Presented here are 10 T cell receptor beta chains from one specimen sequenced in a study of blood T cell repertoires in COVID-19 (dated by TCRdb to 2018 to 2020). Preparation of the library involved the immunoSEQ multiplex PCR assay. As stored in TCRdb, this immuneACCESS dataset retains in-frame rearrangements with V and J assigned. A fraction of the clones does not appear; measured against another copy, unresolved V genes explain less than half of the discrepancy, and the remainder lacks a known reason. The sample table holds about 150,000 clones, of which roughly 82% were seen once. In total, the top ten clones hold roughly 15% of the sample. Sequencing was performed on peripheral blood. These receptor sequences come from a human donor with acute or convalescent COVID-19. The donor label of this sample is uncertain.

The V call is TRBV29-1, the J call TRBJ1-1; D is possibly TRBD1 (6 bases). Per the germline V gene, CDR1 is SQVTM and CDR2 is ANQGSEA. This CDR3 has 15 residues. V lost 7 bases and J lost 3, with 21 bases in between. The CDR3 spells CSALGFRGSDTEAFF. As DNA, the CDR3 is TGCAGCGCCCTGGGGTTTAGGGGGTCCGACACTGAAGCTTTCTTT.

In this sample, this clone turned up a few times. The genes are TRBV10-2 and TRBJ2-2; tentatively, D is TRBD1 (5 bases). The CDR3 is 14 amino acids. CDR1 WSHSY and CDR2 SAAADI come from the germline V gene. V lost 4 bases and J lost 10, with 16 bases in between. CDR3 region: CASSANVGAPELFF. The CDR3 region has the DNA TGCGCCAGCAGTGCCAACGTAGGGGCCCCGGAGCTGTTTTTT.

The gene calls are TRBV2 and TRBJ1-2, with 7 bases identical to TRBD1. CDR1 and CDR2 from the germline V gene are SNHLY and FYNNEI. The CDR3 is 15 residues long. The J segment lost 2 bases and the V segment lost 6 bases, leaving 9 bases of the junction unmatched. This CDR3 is CASRIAPDRNYGYTF. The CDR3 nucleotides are TGTGCCAGCAGGATCGCCCCGGACAGGAACTATGGCTACACCTTC.

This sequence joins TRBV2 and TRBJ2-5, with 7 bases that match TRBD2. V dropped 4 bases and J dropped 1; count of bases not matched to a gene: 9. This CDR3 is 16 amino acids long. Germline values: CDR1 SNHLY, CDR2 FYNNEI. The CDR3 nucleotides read TGTGCCAGCAGTGTACGGTTCTCGGGGGGCCAAGAGACCCAGTACTTC. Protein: CASSVRFSGGQETQYF.

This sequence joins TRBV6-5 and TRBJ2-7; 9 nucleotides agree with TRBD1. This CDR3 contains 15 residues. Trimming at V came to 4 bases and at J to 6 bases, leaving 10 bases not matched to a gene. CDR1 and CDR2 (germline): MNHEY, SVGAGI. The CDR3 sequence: CASSSTGQGKSEQYF. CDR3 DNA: TGTGCCAGCAGTTCGACGGGACAGGGAAAATCCGAGCAGTACTTC.

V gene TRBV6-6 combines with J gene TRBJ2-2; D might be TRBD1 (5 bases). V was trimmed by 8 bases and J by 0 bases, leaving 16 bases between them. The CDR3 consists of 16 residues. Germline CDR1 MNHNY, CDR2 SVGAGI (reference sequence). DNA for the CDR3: TGTGCCAGCGCTTACCGCAGGGAACCGAACACCGGGGAGCTGTTTTTT. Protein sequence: CASAYRREPNTGELFF.

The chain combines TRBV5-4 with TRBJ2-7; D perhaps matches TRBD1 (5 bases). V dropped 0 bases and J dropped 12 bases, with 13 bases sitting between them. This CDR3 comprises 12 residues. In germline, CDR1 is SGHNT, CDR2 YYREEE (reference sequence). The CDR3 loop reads CASSLGTGLVYF. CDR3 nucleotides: TGTGCCAGCAGCTTGGGAACAGGCTTGGTGTACTTC.

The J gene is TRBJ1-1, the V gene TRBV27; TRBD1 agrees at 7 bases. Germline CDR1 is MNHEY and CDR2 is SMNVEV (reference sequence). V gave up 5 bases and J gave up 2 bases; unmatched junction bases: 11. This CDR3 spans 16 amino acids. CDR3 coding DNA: TGTGCCAGCAGTCCATCGAGGGACAGACCAAACACTGAAGCTTTCTTT. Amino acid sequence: CASSPSRDRPNTEAFF.

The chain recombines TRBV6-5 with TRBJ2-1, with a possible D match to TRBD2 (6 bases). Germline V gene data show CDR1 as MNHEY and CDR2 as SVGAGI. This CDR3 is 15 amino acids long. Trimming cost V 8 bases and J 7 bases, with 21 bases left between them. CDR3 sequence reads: CASLEGGAIGNEQFF. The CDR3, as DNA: TGTGCCAGCCTCGAAGGCGGGGCCATTGGTAATGAGCAGTTCTTC.

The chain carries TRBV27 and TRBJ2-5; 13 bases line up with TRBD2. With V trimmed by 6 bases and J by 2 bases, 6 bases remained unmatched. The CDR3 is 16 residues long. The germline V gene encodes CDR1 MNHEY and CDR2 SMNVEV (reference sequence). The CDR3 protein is CASRTSGGADQETQYF. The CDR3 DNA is TGTGCCAGCAGAACTAGCGGGGGGGCGGATCAAGAGACCCAGTACTTC.